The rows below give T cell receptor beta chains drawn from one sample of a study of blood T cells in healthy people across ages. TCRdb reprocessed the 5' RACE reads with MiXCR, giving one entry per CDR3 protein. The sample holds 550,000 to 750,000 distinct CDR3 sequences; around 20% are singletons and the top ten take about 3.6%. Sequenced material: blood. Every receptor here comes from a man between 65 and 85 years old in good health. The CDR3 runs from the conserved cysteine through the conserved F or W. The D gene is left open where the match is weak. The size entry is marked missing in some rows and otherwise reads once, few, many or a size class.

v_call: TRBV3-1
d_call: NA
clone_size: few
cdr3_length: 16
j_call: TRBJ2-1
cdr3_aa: CASCKGGRGSYNEQFF
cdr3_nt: TGTGCCAGCTGCAAAGGGGGGCGGGGCTCCTACAATGAGCAGTTCTTC

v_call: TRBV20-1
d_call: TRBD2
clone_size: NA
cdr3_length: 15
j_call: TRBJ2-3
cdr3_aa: CSARVGLASRDTQYF
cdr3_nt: TGCAGTGCTAGAGTTGGACTAGCGTCTAGGGATACGCAGTATTTT

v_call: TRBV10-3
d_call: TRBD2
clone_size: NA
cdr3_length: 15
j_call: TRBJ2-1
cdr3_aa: CAIRVASGRSNEQFF
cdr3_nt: TGTGCCATCAGGGTGGCTAGCGGGAGGAGTAATGAGCAGTTCTTC

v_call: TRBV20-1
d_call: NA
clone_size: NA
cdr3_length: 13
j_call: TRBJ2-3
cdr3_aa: CSARDGVGDTQYF
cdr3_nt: TGCAGTGCTAGAGATGGTGTAGGCGATACGCAGTATTTT

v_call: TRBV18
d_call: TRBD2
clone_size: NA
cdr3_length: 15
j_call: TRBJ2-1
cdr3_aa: CASSTSGGQYNEQFF
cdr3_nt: TGTGCCAGCTCAACTAGCGGGGGCCAGTACAATGAGCAGTTCTTC

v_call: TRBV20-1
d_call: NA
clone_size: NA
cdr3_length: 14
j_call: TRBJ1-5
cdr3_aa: CSASRGLGEQPQHF
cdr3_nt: TGCAGTGCTAGTAGGGGACTGGGCGAACAGCCCCAGCATTTT

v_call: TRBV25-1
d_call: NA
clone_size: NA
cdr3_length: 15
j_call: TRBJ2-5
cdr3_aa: CATNARDWDQETQYF
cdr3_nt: TGTGCCACTAATGCCAGGGACTGGGACCAAGAGACCCAGTACTTC

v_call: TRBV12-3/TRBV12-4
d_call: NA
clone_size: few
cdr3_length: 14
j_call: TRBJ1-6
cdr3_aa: CASRPDGGYSPLHF
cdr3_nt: TGTGCCAGCAGACCCGACGGGGGTTACTCACCCCTCCACTTT

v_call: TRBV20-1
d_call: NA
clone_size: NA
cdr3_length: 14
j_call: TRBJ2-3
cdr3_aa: CSAATSSSTDTQYF
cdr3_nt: TGCAGTGCCGCCACTAGCAGCAGCACAGATACGCAGTATTTT

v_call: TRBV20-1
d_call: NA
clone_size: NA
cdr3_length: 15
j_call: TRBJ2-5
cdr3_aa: CSAQDQGSTKETQYF
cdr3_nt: TGCAGTGCCCAAGACCAGGGATCAACCAAAGAGACCCAGTACTTC

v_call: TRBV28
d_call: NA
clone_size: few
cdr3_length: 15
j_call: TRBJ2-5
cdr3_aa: CASEGSPGSQETQYF
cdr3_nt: TGTGCCAGCGAGGGCTCGCCAGGGTCCCAAGAGACCCAGTACTTC

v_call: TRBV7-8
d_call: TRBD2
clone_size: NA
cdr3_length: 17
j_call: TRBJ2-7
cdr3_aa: CASSLGTSGTRSYEQYF
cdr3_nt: TGTGCCAGCAGCTTAGGGACTAGCGGGACGCGCTCCTACGAGCAGTACTTC

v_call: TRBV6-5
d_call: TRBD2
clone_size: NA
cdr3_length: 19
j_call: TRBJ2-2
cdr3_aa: CASSYSTSGRGANTGELFF
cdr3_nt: TGTGCCAGCAGTTACTCCACTAGCGGGAGGGGGGCAAACACCGGGGAGCTGTTTTTT

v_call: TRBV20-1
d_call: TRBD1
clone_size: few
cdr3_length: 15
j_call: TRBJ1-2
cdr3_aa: CSANFGQGARYGYTF
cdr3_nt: TGCAGTGCAAACTTTGGACAGGGGGCGCGATATGGCTACACCTTC

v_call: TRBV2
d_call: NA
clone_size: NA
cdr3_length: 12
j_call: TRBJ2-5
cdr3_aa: CATGKSQETQYF
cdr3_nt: TGTGCCACCGGAAAGAGCCAAGAGACCCAGTACTTC

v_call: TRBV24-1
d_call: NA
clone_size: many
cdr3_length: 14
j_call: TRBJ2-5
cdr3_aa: CATSDAGVGETQYF
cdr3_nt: TGTGCCACCAGTGACGCAGGGGTTGGGGAGACCCAGTACTTC

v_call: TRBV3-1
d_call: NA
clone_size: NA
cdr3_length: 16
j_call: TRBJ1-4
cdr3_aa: CASSQATGGGGEKLFF
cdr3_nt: TGTGCCAGCAGCCAAGCAACGGGGGGCGGCGGTGAAAAACTGTTTTTT